This T cell receptor beta chain was documented in a study of read filtering for tumor transcriptome and immune sequencing (dated by TCRdb to 2018 to 2021). A note on the overall study: Of the patients in the cohort, 17 were male and around 15 were female, and their mean age was around 66 years, with a range of about 45 to 90. Under revised international staging, about 8 patients fell into R-ISS I, 16 into R-ISS II and about seven into R-ISS III. Whole-transcriptome libraries were prepared with the TruSeq RNA Access Library Prep Kit after DNase treatment. Per sample, about 4.05 to 10.27 million TCR-region mapped reads were obtained with IR-seq, compared with only about 80 to 1,400 with RNA-seq. The study compared TCR repertoires from targeted immune repertoire sequencing and bulk whole-transcriptome sequencing run on the same bone marrow samples. As a main aim, a read-filtering strategy for immune repertoire data was addressed, with the specific question being whether clonotypes supported by a single read should be removed. Results and caveats for the whole study, not just this receptor: Removing single-read clonotypes increased the correlation between IR-seq and RNA-seq shared clonotype proportions. In IR-seq, single-read clonotypes were 80% to 90% of clonotypes but around 3.2% of total reads; in RNA-seq they were about 68% of clonotypes and about 40% of reads. The sorted CD138-negative fraction was a mixed bone marrow immune population, not purified T cells. Clonotypes were captured by IR-seq at much higher depth and more reliably than by RNA-seq, and smaller IR-seq throughput was sufficient for identification of most shared clonotypes.

Starting from around 400 ng RNA, TCR libraries were constructed with the Immunoverse kit using molecular barcoded adaptors that cover the alpha/delta and beta/gamma chains. TCR library preparation used the same RNA that went into transcriptome sequencing. TCR libraries were sequenced on an Illumina HiSeq 4000 with 2 x 150 cycles. On the authors' methods: MiXCR aligned TCR reads to human V, D, J and C references and assembled the aligned reads into CDR3 clonotypes, with quality filtering and error correction included. The tcR package in R was used to analyze clonotype counts and gene usage diversity. For inspection of raw mapping reads, RNA-seq reads were mapped by STAR aligner version 2.5.3a onto GRCh37 of the human genome. IR-seq fastq files were randomly downsampled with Seqtk 1.3 to test the effect of sequencing depth on detected clonotypes. TCRdb took the public reads, trimmed them with fastp at Q25, ran MiXCR for clone calling and kept in-frame beta chains. Entries are consolidated by CDR3 protein sequence, retaining the most common genes and DNA. In this record, the V and J calls reflect TCRdb's handling and not the investigators' own analysis. The sample records 37,000 or so distinct CDR3 sequences, approximately 14% of which are singletons. The ten largest account for 35% to 45% of the sample.

This clonotype was observed many times. Its antigen is not yet known. The sample holds no much larger clone one base away, and base qualities are not on file. Bone marrow was sampled from every patient at the time of active disease. Isolation of bone marrow mononuclear cells was performed by Ficoll-Hypaque density gradient centrifugation. Myeloma plasma cells were removed and CD138-negative cells were collected by negative selection after labeling with CD138 magnetic microbeads on a MACS separator. Flow cytometry with CD138 antibodies on an Attune NxT was used to check how pure the isolated cells were. TRIzol reagent was used to extract total RNA, and a NanoDrop spectrophotometer was used to quantify the extracted RNA. Paired RNA-seq and IR-seq were performed on each patient's CD138-negative bone marrow sample. The germline V gene sets CDR1 to SGHRS and CDR2 to YFSETQ. From the cysteine through the phenylalanine, the CDR3 covers 14 amino acids. Of the read, only the CDR3 DNA is kept; its 42 bases are in frame from base 1. The junction carries 13 bases between V and J, which are trimmed by 4 bases and 3 bases respectively.

Recombination linked TRBV5-1 to TRBJ1-1; the D gene is unclear. Sequencing was performed on a population of CD138-negative cells sorted from bone marrow. Explained via the paper, the cell subset or site label denotes: bone marrow mononuclear cells depleted of CD138+ plasma/myeloma cells by negative magnetic selection. The sequence was obtained from a donor aged 40 or over with multiple myeloma. The sequenced DNA: TGCGCCAGCAGCCGGGAGGTCGAGGACACTGAAGCTTTCTTT. The resulting protein is CASSREVEDTEAFF.